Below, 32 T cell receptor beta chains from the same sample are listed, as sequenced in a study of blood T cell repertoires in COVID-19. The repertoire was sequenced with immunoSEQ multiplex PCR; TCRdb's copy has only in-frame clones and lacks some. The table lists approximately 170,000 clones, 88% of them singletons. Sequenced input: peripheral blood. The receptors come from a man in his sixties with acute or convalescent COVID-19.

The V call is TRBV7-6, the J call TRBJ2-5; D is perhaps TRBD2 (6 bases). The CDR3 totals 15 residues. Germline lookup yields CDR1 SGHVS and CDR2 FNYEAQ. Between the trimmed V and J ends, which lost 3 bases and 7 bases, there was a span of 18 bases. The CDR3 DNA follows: TGTGCCAGCAGCTTGGGGACGCCCGGGGGAGGGACCCAGTACTTC. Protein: CASSLGTPGGGTQYF.

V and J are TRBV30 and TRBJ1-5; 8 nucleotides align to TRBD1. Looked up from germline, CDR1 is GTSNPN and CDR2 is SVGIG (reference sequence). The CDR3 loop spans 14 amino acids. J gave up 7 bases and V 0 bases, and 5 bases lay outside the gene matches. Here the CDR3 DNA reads TGTGCCTGGAGTGTGGGGACAGGACGCCAGCCCCAGCATTTT. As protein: CAWSVGTGRQPQHF.

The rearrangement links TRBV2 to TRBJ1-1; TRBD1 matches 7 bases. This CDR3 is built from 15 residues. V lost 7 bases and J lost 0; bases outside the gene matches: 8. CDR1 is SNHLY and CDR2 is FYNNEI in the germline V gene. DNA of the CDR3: TGTGCCAGCACCCGGGACAGCCGAATGAACACTGAAGCTTTCTTT. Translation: CASTRDSRMNTEAFF.

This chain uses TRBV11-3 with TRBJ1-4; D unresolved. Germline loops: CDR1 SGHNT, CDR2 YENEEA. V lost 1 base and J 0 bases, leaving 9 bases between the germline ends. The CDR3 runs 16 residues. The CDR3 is CASSLGGFATNEKLFF. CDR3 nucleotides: TGTGCCAGCAGCTTAGGAGGGTTTGCAACTAATGAAAAACTGTTTTTT.

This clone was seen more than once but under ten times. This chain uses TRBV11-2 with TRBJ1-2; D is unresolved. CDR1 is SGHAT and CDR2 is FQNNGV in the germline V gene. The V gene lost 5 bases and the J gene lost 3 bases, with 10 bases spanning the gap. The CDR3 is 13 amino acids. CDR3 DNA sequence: TGTGCCAGCAGCCCCCCCCGGGACTATGGCTACACCTTC. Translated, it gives CASSPPRDYGYTF.

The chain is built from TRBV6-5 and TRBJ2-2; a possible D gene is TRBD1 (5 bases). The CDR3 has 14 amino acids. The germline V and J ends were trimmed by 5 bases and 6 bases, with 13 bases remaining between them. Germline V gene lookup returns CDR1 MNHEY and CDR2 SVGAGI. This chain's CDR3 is CASSPAGWAGELFF. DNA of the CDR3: TGTGCCAGCAGTCCGGCAGGGTGGGCCGGGGAGCTGTTTTTT.

CDR3 region: CASSLAGTGVGSPLHF. The CDR3 region has the DNA TGTGCCAGCAGCTTAGCTGGGACAGGGGTAGGGTCACCCCTCCACTTT. The rearrangement links TRBV11-2 to TRBJ1-6; 10 nucleotides agree with TRBD1. CDR1 and CDR2 from the germline V gene are SGHAT and FQNNGV. The trim removed 1 base at V and 10 bases at J, leaving 7 bases unmatched. The CDR3 sequence is 16 residues long.

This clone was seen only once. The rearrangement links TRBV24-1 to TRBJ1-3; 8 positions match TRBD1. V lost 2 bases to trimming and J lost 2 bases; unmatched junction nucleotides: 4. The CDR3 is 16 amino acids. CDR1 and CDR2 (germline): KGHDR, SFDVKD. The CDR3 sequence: CATSDSRTGTGNTIYF. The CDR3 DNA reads TGTGCCACCAGTGATTCTCGGACAGGGACTGGAAACACCATATATTTT.

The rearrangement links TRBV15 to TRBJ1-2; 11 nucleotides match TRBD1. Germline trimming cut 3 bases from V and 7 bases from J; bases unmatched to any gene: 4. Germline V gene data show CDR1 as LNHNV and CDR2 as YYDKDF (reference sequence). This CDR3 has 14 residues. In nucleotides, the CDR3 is TGTGCCACCAGCAGGGACAGGGGGCCGTTTGGCTACACCTTC. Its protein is CATSRDRGPFGYTF.

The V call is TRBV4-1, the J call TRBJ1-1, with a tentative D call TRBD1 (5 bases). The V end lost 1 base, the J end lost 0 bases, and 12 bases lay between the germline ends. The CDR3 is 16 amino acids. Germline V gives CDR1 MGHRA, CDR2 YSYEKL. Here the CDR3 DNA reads TGCGCCAGCAGCCAAGGATGGGGGGGAATGAACACTGAAGCTTTCTTT. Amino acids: CASSQGWGGMNTEAFF.

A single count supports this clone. CDR3 in amino acids: CASSYHRDGDNEQFF. The CDR3 DNA is TGTGCCAGCAGCTACCACAGGGACGGGGACAATGAGCAGTTCTTC. This chain links TRBV7-8 with TRBJ2-1, with a weak D call TRBD1 (6 bases). CDR3 length equals 15 residues. Trimming stripped 4 bases from V and 5 bases from J, with 15 bases between. Germline V lookup: CDR1 SGHVS, CDR2 FQNEAQ. The full variable domain, in which reference TRBV7-8 and TRBJ2-1 provide the parts outside the CDR3, is GAGVSQSPRYKVAKRGQDVALRCDPISGHVSLFWYQQALGQGPEFLTYFQNEAQLDKSGLPSDRFFAERPEGSVSTLKIQRTQQEDSAVYLCASSYHRDGDNEQFFGPGTRLTVL.

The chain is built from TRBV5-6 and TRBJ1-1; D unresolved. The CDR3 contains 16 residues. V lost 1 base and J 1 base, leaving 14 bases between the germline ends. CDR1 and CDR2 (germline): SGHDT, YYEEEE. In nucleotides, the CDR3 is TGTGCCAGCAGCTTGTCGTGGCGGACTAAGAACACTGAAGCTTTCTTT. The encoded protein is CASSLSWRTKNTEAFF.

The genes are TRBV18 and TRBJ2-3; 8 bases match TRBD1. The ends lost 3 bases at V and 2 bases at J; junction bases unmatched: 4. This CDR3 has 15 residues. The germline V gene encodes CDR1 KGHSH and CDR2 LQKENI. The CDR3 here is CASSPGTGTTDTQYF. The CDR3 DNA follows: TGTGCCAGCTCACCCGGGACAGGAACCACAGATACGCAGTATTTT.

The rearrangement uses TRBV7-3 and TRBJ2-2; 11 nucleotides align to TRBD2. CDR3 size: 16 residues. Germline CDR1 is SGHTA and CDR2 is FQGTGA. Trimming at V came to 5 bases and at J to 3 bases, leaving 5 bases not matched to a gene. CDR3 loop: CASSPTSGSYTGELFF. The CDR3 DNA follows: TGTGCCAGCAGCCCTACTAGCGGGAGTTACACCGGGGAGCTGTTTTTT.

CDR3 sequence reads: CASSRTSQETQYF. The CDR3 coding sequence is TGTGCCAGCAGCCGGACTAGCCAAGAGACCCAGTACTTC. This sequence joins TRBV5-4 and TRBJ2-5; TRBD2 matches at 7 bases. The CDR3 length is 13 residues. V was clipped by 4 bases and J by 1 base; unmatched bases: 1. CDR1 is SGHNT and CDR2 is YYREEE in the germline V gene (reference sequence).

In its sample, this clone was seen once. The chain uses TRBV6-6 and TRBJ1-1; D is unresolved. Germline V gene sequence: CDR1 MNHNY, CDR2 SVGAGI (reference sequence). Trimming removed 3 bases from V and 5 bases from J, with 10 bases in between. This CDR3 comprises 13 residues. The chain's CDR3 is CASSYGWRTEAFF. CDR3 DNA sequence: TGTGCCAGCAGTTATGGGTGGAGGACTGAAGCTTTCTTT.

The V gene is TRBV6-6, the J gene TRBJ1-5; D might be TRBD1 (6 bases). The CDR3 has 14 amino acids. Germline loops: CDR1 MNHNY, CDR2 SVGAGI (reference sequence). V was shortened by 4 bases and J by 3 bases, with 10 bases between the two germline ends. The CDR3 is CASSSQGNNQPQHF. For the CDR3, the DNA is TGTGCCAGCAGTTCGCAGGGGAACAATCAGCCCCAGCATTTT.

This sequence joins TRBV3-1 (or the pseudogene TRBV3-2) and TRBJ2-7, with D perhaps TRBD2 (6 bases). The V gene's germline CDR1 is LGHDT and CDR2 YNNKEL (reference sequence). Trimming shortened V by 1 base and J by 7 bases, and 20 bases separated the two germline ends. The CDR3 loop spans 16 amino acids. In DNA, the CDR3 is TGTGCCAGCAGCCAAGGGGGAAGGGACTCCTTGAGGGAGCAGTACTTC. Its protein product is CASSQGGRDSLREQYF.

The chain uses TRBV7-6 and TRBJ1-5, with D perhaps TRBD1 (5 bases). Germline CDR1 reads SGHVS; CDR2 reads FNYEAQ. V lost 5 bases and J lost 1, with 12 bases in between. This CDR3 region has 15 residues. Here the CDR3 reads CASSDGGLSNQPQHF. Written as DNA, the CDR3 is TGTGCCAGCAGCGACGGGGGGTTGAGCAATCAGCCCCAGCATTTT. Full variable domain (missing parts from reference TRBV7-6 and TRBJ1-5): GAGVSQSPRYKVTKRGQDVALRCDPISGHVSLYWYRQALGQGPEFLTYFNYEAQQDKSGLPNDRFSAERPEGSISTLTIQRTEQRDSAMYRCASSDGGLSNQPQHFGDGTRLSIL.

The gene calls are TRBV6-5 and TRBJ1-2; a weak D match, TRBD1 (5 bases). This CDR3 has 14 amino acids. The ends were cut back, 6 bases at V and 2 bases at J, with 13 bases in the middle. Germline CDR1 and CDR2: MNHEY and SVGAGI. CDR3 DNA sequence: TGTGCCAGCAGAGGGGCAGGCCGAAACTATGGCTACACCTTC. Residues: CASRGAGRNYGYTF.

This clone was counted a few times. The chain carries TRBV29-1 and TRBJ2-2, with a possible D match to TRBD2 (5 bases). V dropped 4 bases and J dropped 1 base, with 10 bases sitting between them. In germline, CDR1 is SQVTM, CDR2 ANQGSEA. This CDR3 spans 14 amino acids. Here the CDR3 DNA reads TGCAGCGTTGGGGTAGGAGGGAACACCGGGGAGCTGTTTTTT. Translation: CSVGVGGNTGELFF.

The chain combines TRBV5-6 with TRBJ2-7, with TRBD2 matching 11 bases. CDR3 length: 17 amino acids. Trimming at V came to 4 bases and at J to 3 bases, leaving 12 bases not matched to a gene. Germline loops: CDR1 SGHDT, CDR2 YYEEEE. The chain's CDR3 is CASSGRLLAGGLYEQYV. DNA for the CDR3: TGTGCCAGCAGCGGACGTCTTCTAGCGGGGGGCCTCTACGAGCAGTACGTC.

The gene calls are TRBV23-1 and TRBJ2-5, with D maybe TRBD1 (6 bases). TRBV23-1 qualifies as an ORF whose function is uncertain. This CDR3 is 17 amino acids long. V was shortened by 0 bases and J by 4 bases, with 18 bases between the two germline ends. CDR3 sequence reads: CASSQSPTGKNTETQYF. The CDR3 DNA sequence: TGCGCCAGCAGTCAATCGCCTACAGGGAAGAACACAGAGACCCAGTACTTC.

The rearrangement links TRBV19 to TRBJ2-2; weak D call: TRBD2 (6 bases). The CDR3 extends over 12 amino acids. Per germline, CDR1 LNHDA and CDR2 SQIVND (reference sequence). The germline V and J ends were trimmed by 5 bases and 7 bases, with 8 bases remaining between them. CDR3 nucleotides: TGTGCCAGTAGTTTTAGCGGCGGGGAGCTGTTTTTT. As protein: CASSFSGGELFF. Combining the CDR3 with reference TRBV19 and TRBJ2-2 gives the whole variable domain DGGITQSPKYLFRKEGQNVTLSCEQNLNHDAMYWYRQDPGQGLRLIYYSQIVNDFQKGDIAEGYSVSREKKESFPLTVTSAQKNPTAFYLCASSFSGGELFFGEGSRLTVL.

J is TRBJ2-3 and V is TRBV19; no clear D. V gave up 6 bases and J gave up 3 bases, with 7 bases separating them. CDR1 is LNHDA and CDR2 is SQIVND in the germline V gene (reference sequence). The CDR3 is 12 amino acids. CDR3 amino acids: CASSVGTDTQYF. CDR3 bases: TGTGCCAGTAGCGTCGGGACAGATACGCAGTATTTT.

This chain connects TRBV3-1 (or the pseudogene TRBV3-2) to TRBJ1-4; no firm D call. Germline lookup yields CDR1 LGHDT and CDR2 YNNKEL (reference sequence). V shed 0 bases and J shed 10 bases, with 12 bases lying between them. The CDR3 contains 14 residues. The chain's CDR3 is CASSQERQEGKLFF. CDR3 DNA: TGTGCCAGCAGCCAAGAGAGGCAGGAGGGAAAACTGTTTTTT.

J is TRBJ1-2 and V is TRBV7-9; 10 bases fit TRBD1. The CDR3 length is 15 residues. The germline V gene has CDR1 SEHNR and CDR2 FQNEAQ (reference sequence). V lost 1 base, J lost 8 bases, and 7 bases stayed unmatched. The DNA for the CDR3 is TGTGCCAGCAGCTTAGACGGACAGGGGGTCTACGGCTACACCTTC. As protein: CASSLDGQGVYGYTF.

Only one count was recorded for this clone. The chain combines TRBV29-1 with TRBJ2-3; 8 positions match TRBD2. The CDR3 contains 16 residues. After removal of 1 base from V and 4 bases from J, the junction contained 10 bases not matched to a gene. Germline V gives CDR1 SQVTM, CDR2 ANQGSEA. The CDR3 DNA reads TGCAGCGTTGAAGGGGTAGCGGGAACCCCTCCAGATACGCAGTATTTT. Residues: CSVEGVAGTPPDTQYF.

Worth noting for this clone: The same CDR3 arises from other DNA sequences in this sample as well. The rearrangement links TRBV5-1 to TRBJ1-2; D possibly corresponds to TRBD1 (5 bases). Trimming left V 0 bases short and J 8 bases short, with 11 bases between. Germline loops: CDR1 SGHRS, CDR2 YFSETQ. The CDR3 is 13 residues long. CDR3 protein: CASSLGGDSGYTF. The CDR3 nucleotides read TGCGCCAGCAGCTTGGGAGGGGACTCAGGCTACACCTTC.

CDR3 sequence (DNA): TGTGCCTGGGGCGGGGGCAGGCACACTGAAGCTTTCTTT. This codes for CAWGGGRHTEAFF. V gene TRBV30 combines with J gene TRBJ1-1, with a weak D call TRBD1 (6 bases). The CDR3 spans 13 residues. Trimming cost V 5 bases and J 3 bases, with 13 bases left between them. Germline values: CDR1 GTSNPN, CDR2 SVGIG (reference sequence).

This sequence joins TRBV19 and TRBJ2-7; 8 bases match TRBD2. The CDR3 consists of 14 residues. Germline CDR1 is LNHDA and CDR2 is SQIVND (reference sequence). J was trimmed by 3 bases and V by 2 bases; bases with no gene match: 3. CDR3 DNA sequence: TGTGCCAGTAGTATAAAAGCGGGGGACTACGAGCAGTACTTC. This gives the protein CASSIKAGDYEQYF.

The CDR3 nucleotides are TGTGCCAGTAGCCGGACAGATTACCAAGAGACCCAGTACTTC. Translated, it gives CASSRTDYQETQYF. The chain carries TRBV19 and TRBJ2-5; D may be TRBD1 (6 bases). CDR3 length: 14 residues. Trimming took 6 bases from V and 0 from J, leaving 11 bases between them. Germline V CDR1 and CDR2: LNHDA, SQIVND (reference sequence).